The present T cell receptor beta chain was sequenced within a study of cytomegalovirus exposure and HLA in healthy donors. The count of this clone is one. Germline V gene lookup returns CDR1 GTSNPN and CDR2 SVGIG (reference sequence). The CDR3 has 17 residues. Trimming shortened V by 0 bases and J by 6 bases, and 20 bases separated the two germline ends. The PCR had 60 Vbeta and 13 Jbeta primers. This table comes from immunoSEQ multiplex PCR, and its TCRdb copy is limited to in-frame clones, with some not included. This table has roughly 290,000 clones, under 90% appearing once. This rearrangement joins TRBV30 to TRBJ1-4; a weak D match, TRBD1 (5 bases). The TCR sequence derives from a girl aged 2-15 years in good health and CMV-seronegative. Sequencing was done on a sample of PBMCs. DNA for the CDR3: TGTGCCTGGAGTGTTGGGGGTCTGGGGGGGGAGGATGAAAAACTGTTTTTT. This sequence encodes CAWSVGGLGGEDEKLFF.